What follows is one T cell receptor beta chain and its context. Its target antigen remains unknown. It has no much larger one-base neighbor in the sample; base qualities were not kept. These data originate in a study of T cell changes during pregnancy in multiple sclerosis (dated by TCRdb to the late 2010s). With respect to the entire study: The study examined how the T cell repertoire changed over the course of pregnancy in women with multiple sclerosis.

The library relied on the immunoSEQ multiplex PCR assay. TCRdb carries this immuneACCESS record with in-frame sequences only. Its versions omit some clonotypes, under half of them owing to an unresolved V gene in the studies checked, with the rest unexplained. The sample includes roughly 71,000 clones, with 90% to 95% observed a single time. 1.5% to 2% of the sample lies in the top ten. Its CDR3 holds 14 amino acids, cysteine through phenylalanine. This entry keeps only the CDR3 DNA: 42 bases, framed from base 1. The germline V gene yields LGHNA for CDR1 and YNFKEQ for CDR2. Trimming takes 2 bases from V and 1 base from J, and the germline ends sit 6 bases apart.

The chain was built from TRBV4-2 and TRBJ1-5; perhaps TRBD1 is the D gene, with 5 bases matching. This receptor was taken from a female donor in good health, enrolled as a control in a pregnancy study. The sequences come from peripheral blood, collected in the first trimester of pregnancy. For the CDR3, the sequence is CASSQTGSNQPQHF. In nucleotides, the sequence is TGTGCCAGCAGCCAAACAGGAAGCAATCAGCCCCAGCATTTT.